The present TCR beta chain was sequenced within a study of T-cell memory formation after mild COVID-19. Germline lookup yields CDR1 SGHRS and CDR2 YFSETQ. The CDR3 runs to 15 residues. Unmatched junction bases numbered 9, after V lost 5 bases and J lost 4 bases. TCRdb reanalysed the 5' RACE reads using MiXCR and keeps one entry per CDR3 protein. The repertoire includes just over 200,000 distinct CDR3 sequences, around 9.5% of them detected once, and around 3.4% sits in the top ten. This clonotype was seen only a few times. The target antigen is unknown. Study-level points and caveats: Among clones contracting day 15 to 85, CD4/CD8 was balanced, whereas later expanders leaned CD4+. Shrinking CD4+ clones resided mostly in CM and EM, and CD8+ ones in EMRA.

The sequenced material came from PBMCs or a T cell subset sorted from them (not recorded which). The source is a man aged 18-30 years who had mild COVID-19 (a few samples of this study predate the infection). Cell type and time point are not known. The V call is TRBV5-1, the J call TRBJ2-1; 7 bases line up with TRBD1. CDR3 sequence: CASRGEQGLYNEQFF. The CDR3 nucleotides are TGCGCCAGCAGGGGGGAACAGGGGTTATACAATGAGCAGTTCTTC. The full variable domain, completed using reference TRBV5-1 and TRBJ2-1, is KAGVTQTPRYLIKTRGQQVTLSCSPISGHRSVSWYQQTPGQGLQFLFEYFSETQRNKGNFPGRFSGRQFSNSRSEMNVSTLELGDSALYLCASRGEQGLYNEQFFGPGTRLTVL.